This entry lists 23 T cell receptor beta chains sequenced from one sample in a study of response to subunit inactivated influenza vaccine. Each CDR3 protein is one row after TCRdb ran MiXCR on the RT-PCR reads. The sample has about 190,000 distinct CDR3 sequences, roughly 14% seen once; the top ten hold roughly 24%. The material sequenced was CD8+ T cells sorted from PBMCs, taken less than 6 days after vaccination. All receptors derive from a man between 45 and 60 years old who received an inactivated influenza vaccine.

The J gene is TRBJ2-3, the V gene TRBV12-3 or TRBV12-4, with a tentative D call TRBD2 (6 bases). V lost 0 bases, J lost 9 bases, and 16 bases lay in between. This CDR3 spans 15 amino acids. The CDR3 region has the DNA TGTGCCAGCAGTTTAGCGGGGGACTGGGAGAAAACGCAGTATTTT. This gives the protein CASSLAGDWEKTQYF.

There are a few counts of this clonotype. The chain has TRBV11-2 and TRBJ2-1, with D unclear. V shed 4 bases and J shed 5 bases, with 9 bases lying between them. Germline V CDR1 and CDR2: SGHAT, FQNNGV. The CDR3 spans 13 residues. The CDR3 is CASSSVTHNEQFF. Here the CDR3 DNA reads TGTGCCAGCAGCTCAGTTACCCACAATGAGCAGTTCTTC.

This clonotype was recorded a few times. The chain couples TRBV28 to TRBJ2-7; 9 nucleotides align to TRBD1. Germline V gene data show CDR1 as MDHEN and CDR2 as SYDVKM. V trimming: 6 bases; J trimming: 2 bases; junction bases outside the gene matches: 8. The length of the CDR3 is 15 residues. In nucleotides, the CDR3 is TGTGCCAGCAGGCTTCTACAGGGGGCCACCTACGAGCAGTACTTC. This gives the protein CASRLLQGATYEQYF.

The chain links TRBV5-1 to TRBJ1-1; no clear D gene. The length of the CDR3 is 13 residues. CDR1 SGHRS and CDR2 YFSETQ come from the germline V gene. Trimming took 2 bases from V and 2 from J, leaving 7 bases between them. CDR3 DNA sequence: TGCGCCAGCAGCTTTAATATAAACACTGAAGCTTTCTTT. Amino acids: CASSFNINTEAFF.

This clonotype was counted at least ten times. The genes are TRBV12-3 or TRBV12-4 and TRBJ2-4; TRBD2 matches at 7 bases. The CDR3 is 17 residues long. V was pared by 3 bases and J by 6 bases, with 14 bases of the junction left unmatched. The chain's CDR3 is CASSFRAGDLLGNIQYF. The CDR3 nucleotides are TGTGCCAGCAGTTTCCGGGCGGGGGATTTGTTGGGAAACATTCAGTACTTC.

This clonotype was seen only a few times. The V call is TRBV6-2 or TRBV6-3, the J call TRBJ2-7, with D possibly matching TRBD2 (5 bases). V lost 6 bases, J lost 7 bases, and 13 bases lay in between. This CDR3 is built from 12 residues. Per the germline V gene, CDR1 is MNHEY and CDR2 is SVGEGT. In nucleotides, the CDR3 is TGTGCCAGCAGGGGCGCGAGGGAAGAGCAGTACTTC. It codes for CASRGAREEQYF.

This rearrangement joins TRBV9 to TRBJ2-1; 13 nucleotides line up with TRBD2. V trimming: 4 bases; J trimming: 8 bases; junction bases outside the gene matches: 9. The CDR3 is 16 amino acids. Germline assignment: CDR1 SGDLS and CDR2 YYNGEE. The CDR3 spells CASSPALAGGLDEQFF. For the CDR3, the DNA is TGTGCCAGCAGCCCCGCACTAGCGGGAGGGCTGGATGAGCAGTTCTTC.

For this clonotype: An end of the junction does not agree with germline; a read error may underlie this. This sequence joins TRBV9 and TRBJ2-1; 11 bases are a match to TRBD2. Germline V CDR1 and CDR2: SGDLS, YYNGEE. The CDR3 is made up of 18 amino acids. In nucleotides, the CDR3 is TGTGCCAGCAGCGTAGGAGGTAGCGGGAGGGGTTCCTACAATGAGCAGTGCTTC. Its translation is CASSVGGSGRGSYNEQCF.

This clonotype appeared a few times. The V and J genes are TRBV30 and TRBJ2-3, with D uncertain. Between the trimmed V and J ends, which lost 5 bases and 4 bases, there was a span of 7 bases. The CDR3 consists of 11 residues. CDR1 and CDR2 (germline): GTSNPN, SVGIG (reference sequence). CDR3 amino acids: CAWEEADTQYF. CDR3 nucleotides: TGTGCCTGGGAAGAAGCAGATACGCAGTATTTT. Complete variable domain (other parts from reference TRBV30 and TRBJ2-3): SQTIHQWPATLVQPVGSPLSLECTVEGTSNPNLYWYRQAAGRGLQLLFYSVGIGQISSEVPQNLSASRPQDRQFILSSKKLLLSDSGFYLCAWEEADTQYFGPGTRLTVL.

This chain uses TRBV5-6 with TRBJ2-7; tentatively, D is TRBD1 (6 bases). CDR3 length: 15 amino acids. Germline CDR1 reads SGHDT; CDR2 reads YYEEEE. V was pared by 2 bases and J by 5 bases, with 17 bases between. CDR3 sequence reads: CASSLLGAEYHEQYF. The DNA of the CDR3 is TGTGCCAGCAGCTTACTGGGGGCCGAATACCACGAGCAGTACTTC. Combining the CDR3 with reference TRBV5-6 and TRBJ2-7 gives the whole variable domain DAGVTQSPTHLIKTRGQQVTLRCSPKSGHDTVSWYQQALGQGPQFIFQYYEEEERQRGNFPDRFSGHQFPNYSSELNVNALLLGDSALYLCASSLLGAEYHEQYFGPGTRLTVT.

The chain joins TRBV4-1 to TRBJ2-7, with 11 nucleotides matching TRBD2. Germline CDR1 is MGHRA and CDR2 is YSYEKL. V was clipped by 2 bases and J by 2 bases; unmatched bases: 11. CDR3 length: 18 amino acids. CDR3 sequence reads: CASSQSITSGGLTYEQYF. CDR3 DNA sequence: TGCGCCAGCAGCCAAAGTATTACTAGCGGGGGCCTTACCTACGAGCAGTACTTC.

The sample holds a few counts of this clonotype. The chain employs TRBV7-9 and TRBJ1-2; unclear D gene. The CDR3 sequence is 12 residues long. V was shortened by 5 bases and J by 5 bases, with 9 bases between the two germline ends. Germline lookup yields CDR1 SEHNR and CDR2 FQNEAQ (reference sequence). The CDR3 DNA sequence: TGTGCCAGCAGCACCCGAGGATATGGCTACACCTTC. Translating it yields CASSTRGYGYTF.

The gene calls are TRBV12-5 and TRBJ1-5; the D gene is possibly TRBD1 (5 bases). Trimming shortened V by 6 bases and J by 3 bases, and 12 bases separated the two germline ends. From germline, CDR1 is LGHNT and CDR2 FRNRAP. CDR3 length equals 14 residues. The CDR3 region is CASGPGRNNQPQHF. The CDR3 DNA sequence: TGTGCTAGTGGCCCGGGACGGAACAATCAGCCCCAGCATTTT.

This clonotype was seen a few times. V usage is TRBV12-3 or TRBV12-4 and J usage is TRBJ2-3; TRBD2 aligns across 12 bases. V shed 7 bases and J 3 bases; nucleotides not matched to a gene: 11. The CDR3 loop spans 17 amino acids. The chain's CDR3 is CASKLAGGKIGTDTQYF. In nucleotides, the CDR3 is TGTGCCAGCAAACTAGCGGGGGGAAAGATCGGGACAGATACGCAGTATTTT.

The V gene is TRBV7-2, the J gene TRBJ2-1; no clear D gene. Trimming shortened V by 3 bases and J by 9 bases, and 9 bases separated the two germline ends. Germline CDR1 and CDR2: SGHTA and FQGNSA. CDR3 size: 12 residues. The CDR3 DNA follows: TGTGCCAGCAGCTTTCCGACCCTTGAGCAGTTCTTC. Translating it yields CASSFPTLEQFF.

This chain uses TRBV20-1 with TRBJ2-2; D is unresolved. The CDR3 runs to 15 residues. V lost 0 bases to trimming and J lost 5 bases, with 13 bases between them. Germline CDR1 and CDR2: DFQATT and SNEGSKA (reference sequence). The CDR3 bases are TGCAGTGCTAGAGAAGTGGTAGCAAAGACCGGGGAGCTGTTTTTT. Amino acid sequence: CSAREVVAKTGELFF.

Only a few counts were recorded for this clonotype. The chain combines TRBV7-2 with TRBJ2-7; tentative D call: TRBD1 (6 bases). The CDR3 loop spans 15 amino acids. V was clipped by 5 bases and J by 2 bases, with 16 bases between them. The V gene's germline CDR1 is SGHTA and CDR2 FQGNSA. The CDR3 loop reads CASSPGSGATYEQYF. The CDR3 DNA sequence: TGTGCCAGCAGCCCCGGTTCAGGGGCCACCTACGAGCAGTACTTC.

This clonotype has only a few counts. The J gene is TRBJ1-2, the V gene TRBV15, with D maybe TRBD1 (5 bases). The CDR3 extends over 14 amino acids. The germline V gene encodes CDR1 LNHNV and CDR2 YYDKDF (reference sequence). V shed 3 bases and J shed 5 bases, with 13 bases lying between them. In DNA, the CDR3 is TGTGCCACCAGCAGGGGGGGGGTCATGTATGGCTACACCTTC. Protein sequence: CATSRGGVMYGYTF.

The chain combines TRBV4-3 with TRBJ2-1; 7 positions agree with TRBD2. Germline CDR1 LGHNA, CDR2 YSLEER. V was pared by 5 bases and J by 9 bases, with 16 bases of the junction left unmatched. The CDR3 spans 16 residues. CDR3 coding DNA: TGCGCCAGCAGCGCCGAAGGCGGGAGCTCTTGGGTTGAGCAGTTCTTC. It translates to CASSAEGGSSWVEQFF.

CDR3 sequence: CSARDRAKGLEQYF. CDR3 bases: TGCAGTGCTAGAGATCGGGCAAAGGGGCTCGAGCAGTACTTC. The V gene is TRBV20-1, the J gene TRBJ2-7; D is perhaps TRBD1 (5 bases). The length of the CDR3 is 14 residues. Germline values: CDR1 DFQATT, CDR2 SNEGSKA (reference sequence). V lost 0 bases and J lost 6, with 15 bases in between.

The CDR3 here is CASRANGGSLRNEQFF. In DNA form, the CDR3 reads TGTGCCAGCAGAGCTAACGGGGGGAGTTTACGCAATGAGCAGTTCTTC. The V and J genes are TRBV6-2 or TRBV6-3 and TRBJ2-1; 7 bases align to TRBD2. The CDR3 covers 16 residues. The V segment lost 6 bases and the J segment 6 bases; nucleotides outside the gene matches: 14. Germline assignment: CDR1 MNHEY and CDR2 SVGEGT.

The chain employs TRBV6-6 and TRBJ2-2, with 8 nucleotides matching TRBD2. V trimming: 6 bases; J trimming: 7 bases; junction bases outside the gene matches: 4. The germline V gene encodes CDR1 MNHNY and CDR2 SVGAGI (reference sequence). The length of the CDR3 is 13 residues. The chain's CDR3 is CASRRLAYGELFF. CDR3 in DNA: TGTGCCAGCAGGCGACTAGCGTACGGGGAGCTGTTTTTT.

This clonotype was seen only a few times. The chain links TRBV12-3 or TRBV12-4 to TRBJ2-3, with a tentative D call TRBD2 (5 bases). Trimming left V 4 bases short and J 5 bases short, with 13 bases between. The CDR3 length is 14 residues. The CDR3 region is CASSSSDEGDTQYF. The CDR3 DNA follows: TGTGCCAGCAGTTCCTCGGACGAGGGAGATACGCAGTATTTT.